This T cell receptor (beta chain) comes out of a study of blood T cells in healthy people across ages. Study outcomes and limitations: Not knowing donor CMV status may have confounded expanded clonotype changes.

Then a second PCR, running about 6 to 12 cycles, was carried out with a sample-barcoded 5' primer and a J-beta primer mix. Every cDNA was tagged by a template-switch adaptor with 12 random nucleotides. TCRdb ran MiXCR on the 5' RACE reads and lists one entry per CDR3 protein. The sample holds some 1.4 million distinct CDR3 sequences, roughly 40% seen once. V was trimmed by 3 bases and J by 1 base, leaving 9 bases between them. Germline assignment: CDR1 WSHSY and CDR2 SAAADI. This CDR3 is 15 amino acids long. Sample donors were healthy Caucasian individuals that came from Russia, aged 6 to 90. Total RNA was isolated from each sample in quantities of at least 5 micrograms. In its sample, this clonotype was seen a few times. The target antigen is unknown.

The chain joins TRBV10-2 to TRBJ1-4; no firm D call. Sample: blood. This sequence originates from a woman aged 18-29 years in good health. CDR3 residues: CASSEMRRTNEKLFF. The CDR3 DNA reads TGCGCCAGCAGTGAAATGAGGAGAACTAATGAAAAACTGTTTTTT.